Detailed here is one T cell receptor beta chain. Germline V gene sequence: CDR1 MNHNS, CDR2 SASEGT. This CDR3 has 15 amino acids. Trimming cost V 4 bases and J 3 bases, with 15 bases left between them. Sequenced by immunoSEQ multiplex PCR; TCRdb stores in-frame clones only, minus some. Altogether some 77,000 clones are present, 75% to 90% being singletons, with the ten largest covering 4.5% to 7%. These data originate in a study of PD-L1 blockade in urothelial cancer. The TCR sequence derives from a woman in her 70s with urothelial cancer. The chain is built from TRBV6-1 and TRBJ2-5, with TRBD2 as a possible D gene (5 bases). Sequencing used PBMCs, obtained around atezolizumab (anti-PD-L1) treatment. The CDR3 loop is CASSVTGNLEETQYF. The CDR3 DNA is TGTGCCAGCAGTGTAACCGGGAACTTGGAAGAGACCCAGTACTTC.